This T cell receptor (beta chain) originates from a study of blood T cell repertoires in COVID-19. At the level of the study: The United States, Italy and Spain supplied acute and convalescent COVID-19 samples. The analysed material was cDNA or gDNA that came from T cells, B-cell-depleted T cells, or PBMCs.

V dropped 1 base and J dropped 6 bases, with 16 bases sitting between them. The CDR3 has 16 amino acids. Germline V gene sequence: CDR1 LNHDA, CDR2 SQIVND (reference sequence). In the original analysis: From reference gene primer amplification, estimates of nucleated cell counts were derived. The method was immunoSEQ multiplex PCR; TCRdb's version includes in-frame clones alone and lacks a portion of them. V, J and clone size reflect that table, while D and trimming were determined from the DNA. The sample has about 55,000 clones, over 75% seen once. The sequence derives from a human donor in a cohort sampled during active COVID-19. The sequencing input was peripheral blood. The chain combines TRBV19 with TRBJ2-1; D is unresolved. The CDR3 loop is CASSIGRAAGGNEQFF. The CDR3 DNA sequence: TGTGCCAGTAGTATAGGACGCGCCGCCGGCGGCAATGAGCAGTTCTTC.